This is a list of T cell receptor beta chains from one sample in a study of OX40 agonist ivuxolimab in advanced cancers. Sequencing used immunoSEQ multiplex PCR; TCRdb keeps in-frame clones, though not all of them. The sample lists about 120,000 clones, 80% to 95% seen once, with about 0.14% in the top ten. The sample in question was CD4+ or CD8+ T cells sorted from blood, obtained in a trial of the OX40 agonist ivuxolimab. These receptors all stem from an adult with an advanced solid tumor such as melanoma, head and neck, liver or kidney cancer. CDR3s include the opening cysteine and the closing phenylalanine or tryptophan. A D gene is named only where the DNA matches it firmly. Size is stated for part of the rows, as once, few or many counts, or as a class when the clone is expanded.

TRBD1	TRBV5-5	TRBJ1-3	few	TGTGCCAGCAGCCTTACCGGGACAGGCCTCTCTGGAAACACCATATATTTT	CASSLTGTGLSGNTIYF
NA	TRBV7-2	TRBJ1-1	NA	TGTGCCAGCAGCCGACCACGAGTCCTGGACACTGAAGCTTTCTTT	CASSRPRVLDTEAFF
TRBD2	TRBV27	TRBJ2-7	NA	TGTGCCAGCACCCCCTCCCGACTAGCGGGGTACGAGCAGTACTTC	CASTPSRLAGYEQYF
TRBD2	TRBV5-1	TRBJ2-1	once	TGCGCCAGCAGCTTTAGCGGGAGTTCTCACAATGAGCAGTTCTTC	CASSFSGSSHNEQFF
NA	TRBV19	TRBJ2-3	NA	TGTGCCAGTAGTATTGGGGGGGCCCAAGATACGCAGTATTTT	CASSIGGAQDTQYF
NA	TRBV6-1	TRBJ2-5	NA	TGTGCCAGCATGGGAGCCCCCGGGGAGACCCAGTACTTC	CASMGAPGETQYF
NA	TRBV18	TRBJ1-5	NA	TGTGCCAGCTCACCGCGGGACAACCTGCCCCAGCATTTT	CASSPRDNLPQHF
NA	TRBV5-6	TRBJ2-7	once	TGTGCCAGCAGCTTGTTGGCGGGCTCCTACGAGCAGTACTTC	CASSLLAGSYEQYF
NA	TRBV6-1	TRBJ1-2	NA	TGTGCCAGCAGTGGACAGAACTATGGCTACACCTTC	CASSGQNYGYTF
TRBD1	TRBV2	TRBJ1-1	NA	TGTGCCAGCGGGAGCTCGGACAGGGTAACTGAAGCTTTCTTT	CASGSSDRVTEAFF
NA	TRBV28	TRBJ2-7	NA	TGTGCCAGCAGGCCCGGGAGCAGGGACACCTACGAGCAGTACTTC	CASRPGSRDTYEQYF
NA	TRBV11-1	TRBJ1-6	NA	TGTGCCAGCAGCCCTACCCGTGTCGGTTCACCCCTCCACTTT	CASSPTRVGSPLHF
NA	TRBV19	TRBJ1-2	NA	TGTGCCAGTAGTCCCCGGGACCTCGACTTGGGGCATGGCTACACCTTC	CASSPRDLDLGHGYTF
NA	TRBV5-8	TRBJ2-3	NA	TGTGCCAGCAGCCGTATAAATCCAGATACGCAGTATTTT	CASSRINPDTQYF
TRBD1	TRBV6-1	TRBJ1-5	NA	TGTGCCAGCAGTCCGGACAGGGGAAGCAATCAGCCCCAGCATTTT	CASSPDRGSNQPQHF
NA	TRBV11-2	TRBJ1-6	NA	TGTGCCAGCAGCCGGCCTACAGGGAATGCCCTCCACTTT	CASSRPTGNALHF
NA	TRBV7-2	TRBJ1-2	NA	TGTGCCAGCACCGATTACTATGGCTACACCTTC	CASTDYYGYTF
TRBD1	TRBV18	TRBJ2-3	NA	TGTGCCAGCTCATCAGGACAGGGGGCGAGGGTCACAGATACGCAGTATTTT	CASSSGQGARVTDTQYF
TRBD1	TRBV9	TRBJ2-1	NA	TGTGCCAGCAGCGTAGTAGCACAGGGGGCGAGGAATGAGCAGTTCTTC	CASSVVAQGARNEQFF
NA	TRBV27	TRBJ1-3	NA	TGTGCCAGCAGTTTAGGTGATCCCAAAAGTGGAAACACCATATATTTT	CASSLGDPKSGNTIYF
NA	TRBV9	TRBJ2-6	NA	TGTGCCAGTAGCAAGCTAGCTACCGGGGCCAACGTCCTGACTTTC	CASSKLATGANVLTF
NA	TRBV19	TRBJ1-1	NA	TGTGCCAGTAGTCCTGACTTGGGGCCAACAGCTTTCTTT	CASSPDLGPTAFF
NA	TRBV6-1	TRBJ1-2	NA	TGTGCCAGCAGTGAAGACTATGGCTACACCTTC	CASSEDYGYTF
NA	TRBV7-2	TRBJ1-4	NA	TGTGCCAGCAGCTTATACGGGCCCCCTAATGAAAAACTGTTTTTT	CASSLYGPPNEKLFF
NA	TRBV9	TRBJ2-3	NA	TGTGCCAGCAGCGTAGGGGCCATGCGGTATACGCAGTATTTT	CASSVGAMRYTQYF
NA	TRBV15	TRBJ1-3	NA	TGTGCCACCAGCAGAGATAAAAGGATCTCTGGAAACACCATATATTTT	CATSRDKRISGNTIYF
NA	TRBV5-4	TRBJ1-1	NA	TGTGCCAGCAGCTTCCCCCGACCGAACACTGAAGCTTTCTTT	CASSFPRPNTEAFF
TRBD2	TRBV19	TRBJ2-7	NA	TGTGCCAGTAGTAGTAGCGGGGGGGTCTCCTACGAGCAGTACTTC	CASSSSGGVSYEQYF
NA	TRBV5-6	TRBJ2-7	NA	TGTGCCAGCAGCTTGGCTGGGGGCAGCTACGAGCAGTACTTC	CASSLAGGSYEQYF
NA	TRBV28	TRBJ2-5	NA	TGTGCCAGCAGTTTCCAGGGCCAAGAGACCCAGTACTTC	CASSFQGQETQYF
NA	TRBV7-3	TRBJ2-3	NA	TGTGCCAGCAGCCAGGACGGAGTACACACAGATACGCAGTATTTT	CASSQDGVHTDTQYF
NA	TRBV18	TRBJ2-2	NA	TGTGCCAGCTCTCCCCCGGGACTCTTTAACACCGGGGAGCTGTTTTTT	CASSPPGLFNTGELFF
NA	TRBV21-1	TRBJ1-1	NA	TGTGCCAGCAGCAAACAACACGCAGGACGCACTGAAGCTTTCTTT	CASSKQHAGRTEAFF
NA	TRBV28	TRBJ2-6	NA	TGTGCCAGCAGTTCTCTGAGGGCCTCTGGGGCCAACGTCCTGACTTTC	CASSSLRASGANVLTF
TRBD2	TRBV6-6	TRBJ2-5	NA	TGTGCCAGCAGTCCGTGGACTAGCGGTGGTGAGACCCAGTACTTC	CASSPWTSGGETQYF
NA	TRBV19	TRBJ2-5	NA	TGTGCCAGTAGCCAGGACGGCCAAGAGACCCAGTACTTC	CASSQDGQETQYF
NA	TRBV29-1	TRBJ1-5	NA	TGCAGCGTTGTTCAGGAGGGTGGTAGCAATCAGCCCCAGCATTTT	CSVVQEGGSNQPQHF
NA	TRBV6-4	TRBJ2-5	NA	TGTGCCAGCAGTTCATCAGCGGGAGAGACCCAGTACTTC	CASSSSAGETQYF
NA	TRBV7-3	TRBJ1-2	NA	TGTGCCAGCAGCTTAAGTCAGGCAGTCGTTCACGAGGGCTACACCTTC	CASSLSQAVVHEGYTF
NA	TRBV4-3	TRBJ2-3	NA	TGCGCCAGCAGCCAAGGCAGGCGGGGATCGTGGGCGGGGACGGCTGCAGATACGCAGTATTTT	CASSQGRRGSWAGTAADTQYF
NA	TRBV10-3	TRBJ2-7	NA	TGTGCCATCAGTGGGGGGAGCTCCTACGAGCAGTACTTC	CAISGGSSYEQYF
TRBD2	TRBV19	TRBJ2-7	NA	TGTGCCAGTAGTATTAGGGCGCTCTGGGGGACTAGTCTTGGGGGTTCCTACGAGCAGTACTTC	CASSIRALWGTSLGGSYEQYF
NA	TRBV28	TRBJ2-3	NA	TGTGCCAGCAGTTTCTTTGGGGGGCGGGGAGATACGCAGTATTTT	CASSFFGGRGDTQYF
NA	TRBV6-1	TRBJ1-4	NA	TGTGCCAGCAGTAAGGAGAGGGTGAAGAATGAAAAACTGTTTTTT	CASSKERVKNEKLFF
NA	TRBV5-1	TRBJ1-1	NA	TGCGCCAGCAGCCGTGGGGACGGGGAGAACGCTGAAGCTTTCTTT	CASSRGDGENAEAFF
NA	TRBV6-1	TRBJ1-4	NA	TGTGCCAGCAGAGGATCAGGGGTAACTAATGAAAAACTGTTTTTT	CASRGSGVTNEKLFF
TRBD2	TRBV28	TRBJ2-7	NA	TGTGCCAGCAGTTCCTCAGCGGGAGGCCCCTACGAGCAGTACTTC	CASSSSAGGPYEQYF
TRBD1	TRBV7-3	TRBJ1-5	NA	TGTGCCAGCACCCCGTGGGACAGGGGGCGCCCAGGTCAGCCCCAGCATTTT	CASTPWDRGRPGQPQHF
TRBD2	TRBV19	TRBJ2-1	NA	TGTGCCAGTAGTATCGGGCGGGGGGGACAGAGTGAGCAGTTCTTC	CASSIGRGGQSEQFF
NA	TRBV20-1	TRBJ2-1	NA	TGCAGTGCTAATGACTACCAGTTCTTC	CSANDYQFF
TRBD2	TRBV28	TRBJ2-3	NA	TGTGCCAGCAGTTTTCCCCAGCGGGAGGGGGGAAATACGCAGTATTTT	CASSFPQREGGNTQYF
NA	TRBV30	TRBJ1-5	NA	TGTGCCTGGAGTGAACCCAGGCCGTCTAATCAGCCCCAGCATTTT	CAWSEPRPSNQPQHF
TRBD1	TRBV7-8	TRBJ2-6	NA	TGTGCCAGCAGCGGGACAGTCAACCTCGGGGCCAACGTCCTGACTTTC	CASSGTVNLGANVLTF